These 29 T cell receptor beta chains came from one sample sequenced in a study of lymphopenia after photon versus proton radiotherapy (dated by TCRdb to the late 2010s). Library method: the immunoSEQ multiplex PCR assay. The table was pulled from immuneACCESS by TCRdb, which kept in-frame rearrangements only. Such tables lose some clones; where checked, under half of the loss comes from unresolved V genes, and the rest has no known cause. This sample lists 25,000 to 30,000 clones; 85% were detected once. Together, the top ten hold over 4% of the sample. The specimen was peripheral blood, collected from a patient treated with photon-based radiotherapy. These receptors were obtained from a man aged 25 to 40 with gastric cancer.

This sequence joins TRBV6-4 and TRBJ1-5; no firm D call. CDR1 MRHNA and CDR2 SNTAGT come from the germline V gene. The V gene lost 2 bases and the J gene lost 7 bases, with 0 bases spanning the gap. The CDR3 is 10 residues long. CDR3 sequence reads: CASSDQPQHF. In nucleotides, the CDR3 is TGTGCCAGCAGTGACCAGCCCCAGCATTTT.

This clone is a singleton in its sample. In DNA, the CDR3 is TGTGCCAGCAGCGCCGGGACAGAAAACACTGAAGCTTTCTTT. This sequence encodes CASSAGTENTEAFF. This chain links TRBV2 with TRBJ1-1, with 7 bases fitting TRBD1. The J segment lost 2 bases and the V segment lost 6 bases, leaving 6 bases of the junction unmatched. Germline V CDR1 and CDR2: SNHLY, FYNNEI. The CDR3 is made up of 14 amino acids.

The gene calls are TRBV18 and TRBJ2-1; a possible D gene is TRBD1 (6 bases). The germline V gene has CDR1 KGHSH and CDR2 LQKENI. V was clipped by 4 bases and J by 8 bases, with 12 bases between them. The CDR3 is 13 residues long. Here the CDR3 reads CASSLTRGHEQFF. CDR3 nucleotide sequence: TGTGCCAGCTCACTTACCAGGGGCCATGAGCAGTTCTTC.

Within the sample, this clone is medium-sized. The gene calls are TRBV7-8 and TRBJ1-6; 10 bases map to TRBD1. Losses at the gene ends were 6 bases for V and 15 bases for J; bases not matched to a gene: 14. This CDR3 is built from 15 residues. The germline gives CDR1 SGHVS, CDR2 FQNEAQ. The CDR3 sequence: CASSPTGGSVYLLHF. DNA for the CDR3: TGTGCCAGCAGTCCGACAGGGGGCTCGGTCTATCTCCTCCACTTT. Full variable domain (outside the CDR3, taken from reference TRBV7-8 and TRBJ1-6): GAGVSQSPRYKVAKRGQDVALRCDPISGHVSLFWYQQALGQGPEFLTYFQNEAQLDKSGLPSDRFFAERPEGSVSTLKIQRTQQEDSAVYLCASSPTGGSVYLLHFGNGTRLTVT.

The chain is built from TRBV27 and TRBJ1-2; 8 positions agree with TRBD1. Germline V gene sequence: CDR1 MNHEY, CDR2 SMNVEV (reference sequence). Germline trimming cut 4 bases from V and 2 bases from J; bases unmatched to any gene: 15. The length of the CDR3 is 18 residues. CDR3 sequence: CASSSPTGTGGSNYGYTF. In nucleotides, the CDR3 is TGTGCCAGCAGTTCCCCGACAGGGACAGGAGGATCGAACTATGGCTACACCTTC.

This chain links TRBV11-2 with TRBJ1-2; D gene ambiguous. CDR1 SGHAT and CDR2 FQNNGV come from the germline V gene. The CDR3 contains 12 residues. Deletions cut 5 bases from V and 1 base from J, with 5 bases between. CDR3 protein: CASSPDNYGYTF. In DNA form, the CDR3 reads TGTGCCAGCAGCCCCGATAACTATGGCTACACCTTC.

The chain is built from TRBV10-2 and TRBJ1-2; no definite D call. V lost 3 bases and J 4 bases, leaving 3 bases between the germline ends. This CDR3 spans 11 amino acids. Per the germline V gene, CDR1 is WSHSY and CDR2 is SAAADI. The CDR3 reads CASSDSYGYTF. In DNA form, the CDR3 reads TGCGCCAGCAGTGACAGCTATGGCTACACCTTC.

There are a few counts of this clone. The DNA for the CDR3 is TGTGCCAGCAGTTACGAGGAGTCGAACACTGAAGCTTTCTTT. It yields the protein CASSYEESNTEAFF. The chain recombines TRBV6-5 with TRBJ1-1; D gene ambiguous. The CDR3 loop spans 14 amino acids. Between the trimmed V and J ends, which lost 2 bases and 1 base, there was a span of 8 bases. Per the germline V gene, CDR1 is MNHEY and CDR2 is SVGAGI.

The V gene is TRBV11-1, the J gene TRBJ2-7, with TRBD2 identical over 8 bases. Germline trimming cut 1 base from V and 5 bases from J; bases unmatched to any gene: 7. There are 15 residues in the CDR3. The V gene's germline CDR1 is SGHAT and CDR2 FQDESV (reference sequence). The CDR3 region has the DNA TGTGCCAGCAGCTTAGGTGGGACTAGGCTCGACGAGCAGTACTTC. Translated: CASSLGGTRLDEQYF.

The gene calls are TRBV29-1 and TRBJ2-5; D is unresolved. This CDR3 comprises 12 residues. V was clipped by 4 bases and J by 5 bases, with 11 bases between them. CDR1 SQVTM and CDR2 ANQGSEA come from the germline V gene. Here the CDR3 reads CSVAKGYETQYF. Written as DNA, the CDR3 is TGCAGCGTTGCGAAAGGGTATGAGACCCAGTACTTC.

V is TRBV23-1 and J is TRBJ2-1, with 9 bases aligning to TRBD2. TRBV23-1 is assigned to the ORF class and has an uncertain function. This CDR3 has 20 amino acids. V shed 0 bases, J shed 1 base, and the junction held 13 bases outside the gene matches. Here the CDR3 reads CASSQSNGRAGGGSYNEQFF. The CDR3 nucleotides are TGCGCCAGCAGTCAATCGAATGGCAGAGCGGGAGGAGGATCCTACAATGAGCAGTTCTTC.

This clone showed up just once. The rearrangement uses TRBV5-1 and TRBJ2-7, with TRBD1 matching 10 bases. The germline V gene has CDR1 SGHRS and CDR2 YFSETQ. This CDR3 comprises 15 residues. The ends lost 0 bases at V and 7 bases at J; junction bases unmatched: 7. The chain's CDR3 is CASSLDRQGAVEQYF. The CDR3 DNA sequence: TGCGCCAGCAGCTTGGACCGACAGGGGGCGGTGGAGCAGTACTTC.

The chain recombines TRBV28 with TRBJ2-1; a possible D gene is TRBD1 (7 bases). The ends were cut back, 4 bases at V and 14 bases at J, with 27 bases in the middle. The CDR3 has 16 amino acids. Per the germline V gene, CDR1 is MDHEN and CDR2 is SYDVKM. This CDR3 reads CASSSAGQMDPSIEFF. The CDR3 region has the DNA TGTGCCAGCAGTTCGGCGGGACAGATGGATCCCTCAATAGAGTTCTTC.

This chain uses TRBV5-1 with TRBJ1-3; tentative D call: TRBD1 (5 bases). CDR3 length equals 14 residues. Trimming removed 2 bases at V and 6 bases at J, with 12 bases between. CDR1 is SGHRS, CDR2 YFSETQ, per germline. The CDR3 sequence is CASSFDSYLNTIYF. CDR3 nucleotides: TGCGCCAGCAGCTTTGACAGCTACCTAAACACCATATATTTT.

The gene calls are TRBV18 and TRBJ2-1, with TRBD2 as a possible D gene (7 bases). Looked up from germline, CDR1 is KGHSH and CDR2 is LQKENI. The CDR3 length is 15 residues. V dropped 3 bases and J dropped 4 bases, with 13 bases sitting between them. The CDR3 bases are TGTGCCAGCTCACCTCAGGGGAGGGTGTACAATGAGCAGTTCTTC. As protein: CASSPQGRVYNEQFF.

DNA for the CDR3: TGTGCCACCACCCAGAGCTGGGCAGATACGCAGTATTTT. Translation gives CATTQSWADTQYF. The V call is TRBV15, the J call TRBJ2-3; D is undetermined. V was clipped by 7 bases and J by 4 bases, with 12 bases between them. This CDR3 is 13 amino acids long. Germline values: CDR1 LNHNV, CDR2 YYDKDF (reference sequence).

V gene TRBV7-2 combines with J gene TRBJ2-3, with a tentative D call TRBD2 (5 bases). Trimming stripped 10 bases from V and 4 bases from J, with 21 bases between. This CDR3 comprises 15 residues. Germline CDR1 SGHTA, CDR2 FQGNSA. CDR3 in amino acids: CATSSGSGGSDTQYF. CDR3 sequence (DNA): TGTGCCACCAGTTCGGGGAGTGGCGGCTCAGATACGCAGTATTTT.

The rearrangement links TRBV14 to TRBJ2-1; 8 positions agree with TRBD2. With 5 bases clipped from V and 1 base from J, the junction kept 10 bases outside the gene matches. CDR3 length equals 17 residues. Germline V lookup: CDR1 SGHDN, CDR2 FVKESK. The DNA of the CDR3 is TGTGCCAGCAGCTTCACAGCGGGAGACATTTCCTACAATGAGCAGTTCTTC. The encoded protein is CASSFTAGDISYNEQFF.

The chain combines TRBV28 with TRBJ2-7, with a tentative D call TRBD2 (5 bases). The CDR3 totals 15 residues. V was clipped by 3 bases and J by 4 bases, with 16 bases between them. The germline gives CDR1 MDHEN, CDR2 SYDVKM. The CDR3 region has the DNA TGTGCCAGCAGTTTCCCGGGAAGGAGCGTATACGAGCAGTACTTC. Protein product: CASSFPGRSVYEQYF.

The chain has TRBV28 and TRBJ2-7; TRBD1 might be the D (5 bases). The CDR3 covers 15 residues. Trimming pared 1 base from V and 2 bases from J, leaving 12 bases between. The germline V gene encodes CDR1 MDHEN and CDR2 SYDVKM. The CDR3 sequence: CASSLSAGIAYEQYF. The DNA for the CDR3 is TGTGCCAGCAGTTTATCGGCAGGGATCGCCTACGAGCAGTACTTC.

V usage is TRBV11-3 and J usage is TRBJ2-7; TRBD2 agrees at 9 bases. CDR3 length: 15 residues. Germline CDR1 and CDR2: SGHNT and YENEEA. V was pared by 2 bases and J by 6 bases, with 8 bases of the junction left unmatched. The CDR3 DNA sequence: TGTGCCAGCAGCTTATTGGCTAGCGGGGAGGGCGAGCAGTACTTC. The encoded protein is CASSLLASGEGEQYF.

The chain uses TRBV6-5 and TRBJ1-2; D gene ambiguous. V was shortened by 5 bases and J by 8 bases, with 9 bases between the two germline ends. Looked up from germline, CDR1 is MNHEY and CDR2 is SVGAGI. The CDR3 has 11 amino acids. CDR3 loop: CASSDEWGYTF. CDR3 sequence (DNA): TGTGCCAGCAGTGACGAATGGGGCTACACCTTC.

This clone showed up just a few times. This chain joins TRBV7-2 and TRBJ2-5; the D is unclear. Trimming took off 1 base at V and 2 bases at J, with 8 bases between the two ends. CDR1 is SGHTA and CDR2 is FQGNSA in the germline V gene. The CDR3 consists of 14 residues. The CDR3 loop is CASSLVKGQETQYF. The DNA of the CDR3 is TGTGCCAGCAGCTTAGTTAAGGGACAAGAGACCCAGTACTTC.

V usage is TRBV6-5 and J usage is TRBJ1-6; a weak D match, TRBD1 (6 bases). Trimming pared 2 bases from V and 7 bases from J, leaving 9 bases between. From germline, CDR1 is MNHEY and CDR2 SVGAGI. The CDR3 has 14 amino acids. CDR3 DNA sequence: TGTGCCAGCAGTTACGGACAGCGAAATTCACCCCTCCACTTT. Protein sequence: CASSYGQRNSPLHF.

V gene TRBV7-6 combines with J gene TRBJ2-1; TRBD2 is a possible D gene (5 bases). Trimming stripped 5 bases from V and 7 bases from J, with 12 bases between. Germline CDR1 SGHVS, CDR2 FNYEAQ. The CDR3 has 13 amino acids. The CDR3 sequence is CASSPSGWNEQFF. The CDR3 nucleotides read TGTGCCAGCAGCCCGAGCGGTTGGAATGAGCAGTTCTTC. The complete variable domain, with remaining parts taken from reference TRBV7-6 and TRBJ2-1, reads GAGVSQSPRYKVTKRGQDVALRCDPISGHVSLYWYRQALGQGPEFLTYFNYEAQQDKSGLPNDRFSAERPEGSISTLTIQRTEQRDSAMYRCASSPSGWNEQFFGPGTRLTVL.

DNA of the CDR3: TGTGCCAGCAGCGTAAAAGGATCCTACAATGAGCAGTTCTTC. Amino acid sequence: CASSVKGSYNEQFF. The V and J genes are TRBV9 and TRBJ2-1; D is undetermined. The CDR3 extends over 14 amino acids. Trimming shortened V by 1 base and J by 1 base, and 6 bases separated the two germline ends. CDR1 is SGDLS, CDR2 YYNGEE, per germline.

J is TRBJ1-6 and V is TRBV7-9; D unclear. The CDR3 has 16 residues. Germline CDR1 reads SEHNR; CDR2 reads FQNEAQ (reference sequence). The V end was cut by 5 bases, the J end by 1 base, with 12 bases between. This chain's CDR3 is CASSPGGGSYNSPLHF. The CDR3 coding sequence is TGTGCCAGCAGCCCAGGCGGAGGATCCTATAATTCACCCCTCCACTTT.

This chain connects TRBV11-2 to TRBJ2-1; 9 bases line up with TRBD2. With V trimmed by 1 base and J by 4 bases, 8 bases remained unmatched. Germline CDR1 and CDR2: SGHAT and FQNNGV. This CDR3 has 17 residues. The CDR3 region has the DNA TGTGCCAGCAGCTTAGGTCCGGGGCTAGCGGGATACAATGAGCAGTTCTTC. As protein: CASSLGPGLAGYNEQFF.

The rearrangement joins TRBV7-3 to TRBJ2-5; D remains unclear. V was cut by 4 bases and J by 2 bases, with 17 bases left in between. Germline CDR1 SGHTA, CDR2 FQGTGA. This CDR3 spans 16 amino acids. The CDR3 nucleotides read TGTGCCAGCAGCTCCCGACTCCTTCCCTCTCAAGAGACCCAGTACTTC. It translates to CASSSRLLPSQETQYF. Looking up the rest from reference TRBV7-3 and TRBJ2-5 gives the full variable domain: GAGVSQTPSNKVTEKGKYVELRCDPISGHTALYWYRQSLGQGPEFLIYFQGTGAADDSGLPNDRFFAVRPEGSVSTLKIQRTERGDSAVYLCASSSRLLPSQETQYFGPGTRLLVL.